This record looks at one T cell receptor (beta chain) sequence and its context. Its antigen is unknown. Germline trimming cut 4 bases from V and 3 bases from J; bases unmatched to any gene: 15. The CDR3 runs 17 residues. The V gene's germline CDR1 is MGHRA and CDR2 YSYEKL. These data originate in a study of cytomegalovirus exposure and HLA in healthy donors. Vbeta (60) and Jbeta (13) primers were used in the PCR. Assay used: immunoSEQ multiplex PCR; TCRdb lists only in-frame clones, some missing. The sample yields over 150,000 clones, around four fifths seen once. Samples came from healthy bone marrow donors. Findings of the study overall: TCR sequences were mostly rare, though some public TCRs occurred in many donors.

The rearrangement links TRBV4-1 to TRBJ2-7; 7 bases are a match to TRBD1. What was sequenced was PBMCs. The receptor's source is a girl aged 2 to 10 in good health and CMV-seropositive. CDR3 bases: TGCGCCAGCAGCCTTCGGTTTGGAAGGGGGCGAGGCTACGAGCAGTACTTC. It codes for CASSLRFGRGRGYEQYF.